The 19 T cell receptor beta chains in this list originate from one sample, sequenced in a study of CD8+ T cells in alopecia areata. Extraction and reverse transcription of RNA yielded cDNA as the sequencing template. Sequencing was performed with immunoSEQ multiplex PCR; in TCRdb, only in-frame clones are kept and a portion is missing. The sample shows tens of thousands of clones, around three fifths of them seen only once. Sequencing used NKG2D-high CD8+ T cells sorted from blood. Source of these receptors: a human donor with alopecia areata.

This clone has only a few counts. The chain carries TRBV7-2 and TRBJ2-1; D may be TRBD2 (5 bases). The CDR3 covers 13 residues. V was clipped by 1 base and J by 15 bases, with 16 bases between them. Germline V gives CDR1 SGHTA, CDR2 FQGNSA. CDR3 sequence: CASSLGLSEVRFF. In DNA form, the CDR3 reads TGTGCCAGCAGCTTAGGGCTTAGCGAGGTTCGGTTCTTC.

The V and J genes are TRBV2 and TRBJ2-7; 7 positions match TRBD2. This CDR3 comprises 15 residues. Trimming cost V 6 bases and J 4 bases; bases outside gene matches: 12. Germline loops: CDR1 SNHLY, CDR2 FYNNEI. The CDR3 here is CASSPAPAGRYEQYF. CDR3 DNA sequence: TGTGCCAGCAGCCCTGCACCAGCGGGGAGATACGAGCAGTACTTC.

The chain carries TRBV4-3 and TRBJ2-5, with a weak D call TRBD2 (7 bases). Germline assignment: CDR1 LGHNA and CDR2 YSLEER. The CDR3 covers 15 residues. V was pared by 4 bases and J by 5 bases, with 17 bases between. The CDR3 DNA is TGCGCCAGCAGCCCTTATTTGGGGGGGCAGGAGACCCAGTACTTC. Translation: CASSPYLGGQETQYF.

V and J are TRBV9 and TRBJ2-1; TRBD1 is a possible D gene (6 bases). Trimming pared 8 bases from V and 5 bases from J, leaving 11 bases between. Germline V gene sequence: CDR1 SGDLS, CDR2 YYNGEE. The CDR3 extends over 12 amino acids. CDR3 coding DNA: TGTGCCAGTACACAGGGCGACAATGAGCAGTTCTTC. This codes for CASTQGDNEQFF.

There are a few counts of this clone. J is TRBJ2-3 and V is TRBV7-9; D remains unclear. CDR1 and CDR2 from the germline V gene are SEHNR and FQNEAQ (reference sequence). This CDR3 is 12 amino acids long. V lost 4 bases, J lost 3 bases, and 5 bases lay in between. In DNA form, the CDR3 reads TGTGCCAGCAGCTCCGGGACAGATACGCAGTATTTT. Its translation: CASSSGTDTQYF.

This clone was counted ten times or more. The genes are TRBV7-9 and TRBJ2-5, with no clear D. In germline, CDR1 is SEHNR, CDR2 FQNEAQ (reference sequence). This CDR3 has 11 residues. The V end lost 8 bases, the J end lost 7 bases, and 11 bases lay between the germline ends. CDR3 protein: CASEPEGTQYF. In DNA form, the CDR3 reads TGTGCCAGCGAGCCCGAAGGGACCCAGTACTTC.

The J gene is TRBJ2-7, the V gene TRBV7-9; TRBD1 aligns across 8 bases. Germline CDR1 reads SEHNR; CDR2 reads FQNEAQ (reference sequence). V lost 5 bases to trimming and J lost 6 bases; unmatched junction nucleotides: 12. The CDR3 length is 15 residues. The chain's CDR3 is CASSRPGQGSGEQYF. In DNA, the CDR3 is TGTGCCAGCAGCCGGCCTGGACAGGGTAGTGGCGAGCAGTACTTC.

The J gene is TRBJ1-2, the V gene TRBV6-5; D gene uncertain. V dropped 4 bases and J dropped 4 bases, with 16 bases sitting between them. This CDR3 region has 15 residues. CDR1 MNHEY and CDR2 SVGAGI come from the germline V gene. This CDR3 reads CASSLKETALYGYTF. As DNA, the CDR3 is TGTGCCAGCAGTTTAAAGGAGACGGCCCTCTATGGCTACACCTTC.

CDR3 protein: CASSQPLAGGDNNEQFF. The CDR3 nucleotides are TGCGCCAGCAGCCAACCTCTAGCGGGGGGGGACAACAATGAGCAGTTCTTC. V is TRBV4-1 and J is TRBJ2-1, with 12 bases fitting TRBD2. The germline V gene has CDR1 MGHRA and CDR2 YSYEKL. The CDR3 has 17 amino acids. The J segment lost 5 bases and the V segment lost 2 bases, leaving 7 bases of the junction unmatched.

V usage is TRBV13 and J usage is TRBJ2-7; D is perhaps TRBD2 (5 bases). This CDR3 has 14 residues. Germline CDR1 and CDR2: PRHDT and FYEKMQ (reference sequence). V was pared by 0 bases and J by 6 bases, with 12 bases between. CDR3 sequence (DNA): TGTGCCAGCAGCTTAGGCGGGGTGATGGCCGAGCAGTACTTC. Translation: CASSLGGVMAEQYF.

The sample holds a few counts of this clone. The chain couples TRBV19 to TRBJ2-7, with a possible D match to TRBD1 (6 bases). Trimming took 8 bases from V and 4 from J, leaving 12 bases between them. Germline V lookup: CDR1 LNHDA, CDR2 SQIVND (reference sequence). There are 12 residues in the CDR3. The CDR3 DNA reads as TGTGCCAGTTCTACAGGGTCGTACGAGCAGTACTTC. It encodes CASSTGSYEQYF.

The chain has TRBV27 and TRBJ2-1; D call uncertain. CDR1 is MNHEY, CDR2 SMNVEV, per germline (reference sequence). The CDR3 is made up of 14 amino acids. The V and J ends lost 2 bases and 0 bases respectively, with 5 bases between them. CDR3 nucleotide sequence: TGTGCCAGCAGTTTACGGAGCTCCTACAATGAGCAGTTCTTC. Protein sequence: CASSLRSSYNEQFF.

The chain carries TRBV9 and TRBJ2-3, with 8 bases aligning to TRBD2. Trimming removed 3 bases from V and 0 bases from J; junction bases left unmatched: 0. CDR1 SGDLS and CDR2 YYNGEE come from the germline V gene. This CDR3 region has 14 residues. The CDR3 spells CASSASGSTDTQYF. In nucleotides, the CDR3 is TGTGCCAGCAGCGCTAGCGGGAGCACAGATACGCAGTATTTT.

The chain joins TRBV27 to TRBJ2-7, with unresolved D. The CDR3 is made up of 15 amino acids. The germline V gene has CDR1 MNHEY and CDR2 SMNVEV (reference sequence). V was clipped by 5 bases and J by 3 bases, with 17 bases between them. The CDR3 loop is CASSALGSQLYEQYF. The CDR3 DNA is TGTGCCAGCAGTGCACTGGGATCCCAACTCTACGAGCAGTACTTC.

Written as DNA, the CDR3 is TGCGCCAGCAGCTTGGTACCGACTGAAGCTTTCTTT. As protein: CASSLVPTEAFF. V gene TRBV5-1 combines with J gene TRBJ1-1; D gene ambiguous. The ends were cut back, 0 bases at V and 5 bases at J, with 5 bases in the middle. The CDR3 spans 12 residues. CDR1 and CDR2 from the germline V gene are SGHRS and YFSETQ.

The J gene is TRBJ2-3, the V gene TRBV5-1; 9 bases align to TRBD2. With 0 bases clipped from V and 4 bases from J, the junction kept 12 bases outside the gene matches. Germline V gene lookup returns CDR1 SGHRS and CDR2 YFSETQ. The length of the CDR3 is 18 residues. CDR3 amino acids: CASSLVPSGNYLADTQYF. The CDR3 nucleotides are TGCGCCAGCAGCTTGGTCCCTAGCGGGAACTACCTCGCAGATACGCAGTATTTT. The full variable domain, in which reference TRBV5-1 and TRBJ2-3 provide the parts outside the CDR3, is KAGVTQTPRYLIKTRGQQVTLSCSPISGHRSVSWYQQTPGQGLQFLFEYFSETQRNKGNFPGRFSGRQFSNSRSEMNVSTLELGDSALYLCASSLVPSGNYLADTQYFGPGTRLTVL.

This clone was picked up one time. The rearrangement links TRBV7-3 to TRBJ2-7; D unclear. V was pared by 5 bases and J by 4 bases, with 12 bases between. There are 13 residues in the CDR3. Germline V gene sequence: CDR1 SGHTA, CDR2 FQGTGA. CDR3 in DNA: TGTGCCAGCAGCCCTGGCGAAGGGTACGAGCAGTACTTC. Encoded protein: CASSPGEGYEQYF. The full variable domain, with the rest looked up from reference TRBV7-3 and TRBJ2-7, is GAGVSQTPSNKVTEKGKYVELRCDPISGHTALYWYRQSLGQGPEFLIYFQGTGAADDSGLPNDRFFAVRPEGSVSTLKIQRTERGDSAVYLCASSPGEGYEQYFGPGTRLTVT.

The gene calls are TRBV7-8 and TRBJ2-3, with 8 positions matching TRBD1. The CDR3 loop spans 15 amino acids. The ends lost 4 bases at V and 2 bases at J; junction bases unmatched: 5. CDR1 is SGHVS and CDR2 is FQNEAQ in the germline V gene. The CDR3 region is CASSSMTGDTDTQYF. The CDR3 DNA reads TGTGCCAGCAGCTCAATGACAGGGGACACAGATACGCAGTATTTT. Combining the CDR3 with reference TRBV7-8 and TRBJ2-3 gives the whole variable domain GAGVSQSPRYKVAKRGQDVALRCDPISGHVSLFWYQQALGQGPEFLTYFQNEAQLDKSGLPSDRFFAERPEGSVSTLKIQRTQQEDSAVYLCASSSMTGDTDTQYFGPGTRLTVL.

The chain recombines TRBV10-3 with TRBJ2-1; TRBD2 matches 11 bases. Trimming at V came to 8 bases and at J to 6 bases, leaving 6 bases not matched to a gene. Germline CDR1 and CDR2: ENHRY and SYGVKD. The CDR3 runs 14 residues. Here the CDR3 reads CAILLAGAVNEQFF. CDR3 DNA: TGTGCCATCTTACTAGCGGGGGCCGTCAATGAGCAGTTCTTC.